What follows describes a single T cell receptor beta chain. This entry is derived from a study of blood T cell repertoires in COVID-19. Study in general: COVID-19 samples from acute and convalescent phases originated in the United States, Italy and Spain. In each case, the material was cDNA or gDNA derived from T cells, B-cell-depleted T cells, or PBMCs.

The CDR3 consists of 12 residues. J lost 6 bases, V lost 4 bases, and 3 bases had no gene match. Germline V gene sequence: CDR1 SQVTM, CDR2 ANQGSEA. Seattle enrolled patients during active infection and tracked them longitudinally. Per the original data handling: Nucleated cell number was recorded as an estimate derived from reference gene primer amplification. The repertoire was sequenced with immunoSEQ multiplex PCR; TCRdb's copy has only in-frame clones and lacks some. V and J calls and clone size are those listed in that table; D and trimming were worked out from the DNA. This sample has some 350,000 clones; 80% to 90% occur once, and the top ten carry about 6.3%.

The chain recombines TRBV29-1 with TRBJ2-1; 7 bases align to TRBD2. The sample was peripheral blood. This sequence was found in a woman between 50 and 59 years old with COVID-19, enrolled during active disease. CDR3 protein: CSVAGGSNEQFF. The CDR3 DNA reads TGCAGCGTTGCCGGGGGGAGCAATGAGCAGTTCTTC.